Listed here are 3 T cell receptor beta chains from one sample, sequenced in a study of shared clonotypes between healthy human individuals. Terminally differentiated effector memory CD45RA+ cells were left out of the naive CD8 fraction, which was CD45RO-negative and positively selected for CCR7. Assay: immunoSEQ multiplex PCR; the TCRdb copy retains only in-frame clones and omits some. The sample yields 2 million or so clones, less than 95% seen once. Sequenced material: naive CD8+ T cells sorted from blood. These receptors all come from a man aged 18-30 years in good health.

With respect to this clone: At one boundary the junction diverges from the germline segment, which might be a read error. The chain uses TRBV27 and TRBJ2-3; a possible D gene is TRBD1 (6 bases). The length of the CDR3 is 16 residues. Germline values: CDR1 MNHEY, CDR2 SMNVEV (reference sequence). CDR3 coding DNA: TGTGCCAGCAGTCTCCGGGGACACGGCCCCACAAATACGCAGTATTTT. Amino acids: CASSLRGHGPTNTQYF.

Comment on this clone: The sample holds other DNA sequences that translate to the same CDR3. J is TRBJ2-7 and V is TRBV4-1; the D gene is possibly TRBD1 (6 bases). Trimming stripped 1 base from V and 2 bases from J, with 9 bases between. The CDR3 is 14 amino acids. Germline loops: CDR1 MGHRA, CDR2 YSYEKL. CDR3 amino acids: CASSQVTGTYEQYF. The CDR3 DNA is TGCGCCAGCAGCCAAGTTACAGGGACCTACGAGCAGTACTTC.

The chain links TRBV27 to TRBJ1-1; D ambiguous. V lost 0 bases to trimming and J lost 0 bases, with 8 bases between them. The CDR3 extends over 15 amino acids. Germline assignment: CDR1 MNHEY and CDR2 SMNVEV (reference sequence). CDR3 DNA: TGTGCCAGCAGTTTATCGACACCCATGAACACTGAAGCTTTCTTT. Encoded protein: CASSLSTPMNTEAFF.